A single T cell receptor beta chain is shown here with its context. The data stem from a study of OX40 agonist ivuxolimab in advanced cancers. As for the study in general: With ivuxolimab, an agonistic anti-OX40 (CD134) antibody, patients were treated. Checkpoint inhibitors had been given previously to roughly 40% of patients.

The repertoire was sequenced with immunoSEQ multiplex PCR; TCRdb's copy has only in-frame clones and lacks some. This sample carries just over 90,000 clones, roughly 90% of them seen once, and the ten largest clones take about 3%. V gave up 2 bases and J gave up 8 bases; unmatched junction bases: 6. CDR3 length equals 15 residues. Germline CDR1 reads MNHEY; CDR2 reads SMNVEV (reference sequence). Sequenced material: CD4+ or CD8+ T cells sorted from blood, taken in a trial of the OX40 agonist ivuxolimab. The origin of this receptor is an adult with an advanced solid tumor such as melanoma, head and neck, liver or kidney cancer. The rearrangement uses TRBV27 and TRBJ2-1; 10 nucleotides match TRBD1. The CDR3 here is CASSLGDRGGDEQFF. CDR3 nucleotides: TGTGCCAGCAGTTTAGGGGACAGGGGTGGCGATGAGCAGTTCTTC.